This T cell receptor beta chain stems from a study of cytomegalovirus exposure and HLA in healthy donors. Regarding the study as a whole: For most TCR sequences rarity was the rule, although some public TCRs occurred in many donors.

In the case of this clone: The antigen is undetermined.

TCRdb keeps only in-frame clones here, not all; method: immunoSEQ multiplex PCR. The sample consists of 90,000 to 150,000 clones, roughly 90% of them appearing once. Germline V CDR1 and CDR2: MNHEY, SMNVEV (reference sequence). The CDR3 contains 15 residues. J was trimmed by 4 bases and V by 5 bases; bases with no gene match: 6. The sequenced material came from PBMCs. The TCR comes from a young woman in good health and CMV-seropositive. V is TRBV27 and J is TRBJ1-3; 9 bases map to TRBD1. The CDR3 coding sequence is TGTGCCAGCAGTCCGGACAGGGGTAAAGGAAACACCATATATTTT. Protein product: CASSPDRGKGNTIYF.